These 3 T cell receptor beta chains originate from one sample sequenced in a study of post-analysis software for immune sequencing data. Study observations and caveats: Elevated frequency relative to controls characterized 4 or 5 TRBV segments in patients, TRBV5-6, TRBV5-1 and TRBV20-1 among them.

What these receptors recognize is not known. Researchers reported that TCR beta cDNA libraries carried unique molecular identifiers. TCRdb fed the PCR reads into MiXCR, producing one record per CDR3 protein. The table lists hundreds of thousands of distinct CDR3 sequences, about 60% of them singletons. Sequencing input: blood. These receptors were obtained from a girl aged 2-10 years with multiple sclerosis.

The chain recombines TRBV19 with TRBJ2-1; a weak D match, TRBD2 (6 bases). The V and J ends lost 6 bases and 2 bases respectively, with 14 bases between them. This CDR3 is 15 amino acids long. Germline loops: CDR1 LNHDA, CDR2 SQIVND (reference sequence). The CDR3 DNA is TGTGCCAGTAGAGGATTCGGGGAGGCCTACAATGAGCAGTTCTTC. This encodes CASRGFGEAYNEQFF.

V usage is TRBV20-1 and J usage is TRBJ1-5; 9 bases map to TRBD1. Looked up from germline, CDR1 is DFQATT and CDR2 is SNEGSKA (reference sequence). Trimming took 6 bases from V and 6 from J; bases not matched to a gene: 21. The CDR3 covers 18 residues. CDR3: CSARGPGQGKVISQPQHF. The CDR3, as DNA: TGCAGTGCCAGGGGTCCGGGACAGGGTAAAGTGATTAGTCAGCCCCAGCATTTT.

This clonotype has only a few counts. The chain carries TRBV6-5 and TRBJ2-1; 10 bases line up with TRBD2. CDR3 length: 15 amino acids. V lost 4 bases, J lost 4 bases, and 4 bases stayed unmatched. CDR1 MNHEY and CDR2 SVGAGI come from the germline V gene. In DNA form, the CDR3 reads TGTGCCAGCAGTTTCGGACTAGCGGAGTACAATGAGCAGTTCTTC. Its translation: CASSFGLAEYNEQFF.